This T cell receptor beta chain was observed in a study of cytomegalovirus exposure and HLA in healthy donors. Study-wide points: Analysis was carried out at a later point, and it linked a missense DCLRE1C variant to TCR beta V- and J-gene trimming.

Primers: 60 Vbeta forward and 13 Jbeta reverse. Some clones are missing from TCRdb's copy, which holds only in-frame ones; the method was immunoSEQ multiplex PCR. Here the sample spans some 180,000 clones, about nine tenths being singletons. Germline values: CDR1 KGHSH, CDR2 LQKENI. J gave up 3 bases and V 1 base, and 5 bases lay outside the gene matches. CDR3 length: 15 amino acids. Note on this clone: Its antigen is not known.

The source is a boy under 10 years old in good health and CMV-seronegative. Sequenced input: PBMCs. This sequence joins TRBV18 and TRBJ1-1; 7 bases match TRBD1. The CDR3 sequence: CASSPQGARDTEAFF. CDR3 nucleotides: TGTGCCAGCTCACCACAGGGGGCGAGGGACACTGAAGCTTTCTTT.